The clone carrying this T cell receptor beta chain has just a few counts. Other DNA sequences in the sample encode the same CDR3. Unmatched junction bases numbered 2, after V lost 5 bases and J lost 4 bases. CDR1 and CDR2 from the germline V gene are LNHDA and SQIVND (reference sequence). The CDR3 contains 13 residues. How the authors handled the data: By means of reference gene primer amplification, nucleated cell counts were estimated. Generated by immunoSEQ multiplex PCR, the TCRdb table keeps only in-frame clones and is missing some. The V and J calls and clone size come from that table; D and trimming were worked out from the DNA. The data show about 150,000 clones, around 86% seen once. This sample is part of a study of blood T cell repertoires in COVID-19. In the study overall: Sources were T cells, B-cell-depleted T cells, or PBMCs; the material itself was cDNA or gDNA.

The receptor was isolated from an older man with acute or convalescent COVID-19. The source material was peripheral blood. This sequence joins TRBV19 and TRBJ1-5; 7 bases align to TRBD1. CDR3 nucleotide sequence: TGTGCCAGTAGTCCACAGGGGAATCAGCCCCAGCATTTT. It is translated as CASSPQGNQPQHF. Filled out from reference TRBV19 and TRBJ1-5, the complete variable domain reads DGGITQSPKYLFRKEGQNVTLSCEQNLNHDAMYWYRQDPGQGLRLIYYSQIVNDFQKGDIAEGYSVSREKKESFPLTVTSAQKNPTAFYLCASSPQGNQPQHFGDGTRLSIL.